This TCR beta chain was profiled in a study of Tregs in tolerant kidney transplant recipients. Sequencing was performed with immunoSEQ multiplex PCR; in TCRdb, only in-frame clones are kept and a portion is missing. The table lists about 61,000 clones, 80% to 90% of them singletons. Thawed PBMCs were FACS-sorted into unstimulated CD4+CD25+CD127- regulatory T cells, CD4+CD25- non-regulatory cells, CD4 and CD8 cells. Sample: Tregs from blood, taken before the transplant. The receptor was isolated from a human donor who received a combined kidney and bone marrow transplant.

DNA of the CDR3: TGCGCCAGCAGCCAAGATCGGGGGGGCGGCACCGGGGAGCTGTTTTTT. As protein: CASSQDRGGGTGELFF. J is TRBJ2-2 and V is TRBV4-1; 8 positions match TRBD2. Germline V gives CDR1 MGHRA, CDR2 YSYEKL. The CDR3 loop spans 16 amino acids. The junction had 4 bases not matched to a gene; V was cut back by 0 bases and J by 4 bases.